The 30 T cell receptor beta chains reported below all come from one sample, sequenced in a study of radiotherapy plus CTLA-4 blockade in lung cancer. Repertoires were generated with immunoSEQ multiplex PCR, while TCRdb's copy carries only in-frame clones and drops some. The repertoire holds some 77,000 clones, with 75% to 90% as singletons. Sequenced here: peripheral blood, sampled from a patient treated with radiotherapy plus ipilimumab. The receptors shown here come from a human donor with non-small cell lung cancer who had a partial response to radiotherapy plus ipilimumab.

The chain uses TRBV27 and TRBJ2-7, with D possibly TRBD1 on 5 matching bases. The CDR3 is made up of 13 amino acids. Trimming removed 3 bases at V and 4 bases at J, with 10 bases between. Germline-derived CDR1 and CDR2 are MNHEY and SMNVEV (reference sequence). The CDR3 spells CASSFRAGYEQYV. CDR3 coding DNA: TGTGCCAGCAGTTTCAGGGCCGGATACGAGCAGTACGTC.

The gene calls are TRBV28 and TRBJ1-6; D gene unclear. Germline V CDR1 and CDR2: MDHEN, SYDVKM. Trimming removed 6 bases from V and 9 bases from J, with 15 bases in between. The CDR3 contains 14 residues. The CDR3, as DNA: TGTGCCAGCAGCCTGGGTAGGGAGAGTTCACCCCTCCACTTT. The encoded protein is CASSLGRESSPLHF.

The chain links TRBV28 to TRBJ2-1, with TRBD2 identical over 7 bases. With V trimmed by 6 bases and J by 5 bases, 10 bases remained unmatched. From germline, CDR1 is MDHEN and CDR2 SYDVKM. The CDR3 extends over 15 amino acids. CDR3 protein: CASSSGTKINNEQFF. The CDR3 DNA reads TGTGCCAGCAGCTCCGGGACTAAAATTAACAATGAGCAGTTCTTC.

This sequence joins TRBV12-5 and TRBJ2-1; perhaps TRBD2 as D (5 bases). Germline V CDR1 and CDR2: LGHNT, FRNRAP. Between the trimmed V and J ends, which lost 9 bases and 4 bases, there was a span of 10 bases. This CDR3 is 12 amino acids long. This CDR3 is CASGLTYNEQFF. The DNA of the CDR3 is TGTGCTAGCGGACTCACGTACAATGAGCAGTTCTTC.

This clone showed up just a few times. The chain couples TRBV19 to TRBJ2-7; 9 bases line up with TRBD1. The junction had 9 bases not matched to a gene; V was cut back by 4 bases and J by 5 bases. The CDR3 has 15 amino acids. Germline V gives CDR1 LNHDA, CDR2 SQIVND (reference sequence). As DNA, the CDR3 is TGTGCCAGTAGTACCCCGGGACAGGGTACGCACGAGCAGTACGTC. This codes for CASSTPGQGTHEQYV.

V gene TRBV6-5 combines with J gene TRBJ1-4, with a possible D match to TRBD1 (6 bases). Germline CDR1 MNHEY, CDR2 SVGAGI. V shed 6 bases and J shed 8 bases, with 16 bases lying between them. There are 14 residues in the CDR3. As DNA, the CDR3 is TGTGCCAGCAGCCCCACAGGGCTCGGGGAAAAACTGTTTTTT. The encoded protein is CASSPTGLGEKLFF.

The rearrangement uses TRBV19 and TRBJ2-3, with unresolved D. This CDR3 comprises 14 residues. V gave up 5 bases and J gave up 5 bases, with 14 bases separating them. Germline CDR1 LNHDA, CDR2 SQIVND (reference sequence). CDR3 in amino acids: CASSVRPSGDTQYF. CDR3 nucleotides: TGTGCCAGTAGTGTGAGACCCTCGGGAGATACGCAGTATTTT.

On this clone itself: Its ends do not fully match the called genes, so a read error is possible. The chain is built from TRBV7-7 and TRBJ2-1; 13 positions agree with TRBD2. The V gene's germline CDR1 is SSHAT and CDR2 FNYEAQ (reference sequence). The CDR3 length is 15 residues. CDR3 sequence (DNA): TGTGCTAGCAGCTCACTAGCGGGAGGGTACAATGAGCAGTTCTTC. Its translation: CASSSLAGGYNEQFF.

The rearrangement links TRBV18 to TRBJ2-2; 10 nucleotides match TRBD1. This CDR3 contains 17 residues. The V and J ends lost 0 bases and 4 bases, in that order; junction bases with no gene match: 5. Germline CDR1 is KGHSH and CDR2 is LQKENI. CDR3 DNA sequence: TGTGCCAGCTCACCACCGGCGGGACAGGGGTTCACCGGGGAGCTGTTTTTT. It specifies CASSPPAGQGFTGELFF. Complete variable domain (other parts from reference TRBV18 and TRBJ2-2): NAGVMQNPRHLVRRRGQEARLRCSPMKGHSHVYWYRQLPEEGLKFMVYLQKENIIDESGMPKERFSAEFPKEGPSILRIQQVVRGDSAAYFCASSPPAGQGFTGELFFGEGSRLTVL.

V gene TRBV2 combines with J gene TRBJ2-7; a weak D match, TRBD1 (6 bases). V dropped 5 bases and J dropped 3 bases, with 23 bases sitting between them. The V gene's germline CDR1 is SNHLY and CDR2 FYNNEI. This CDR3 has 17 amino acids. The chain's CDR3 is CASSKRAPGQGDYEQYF. The CDR3 nucleotides read TGTGCCAGCAGTAAACGCGCGCCGGGACAAGGAGACTACGAGCAGTACTTC. Filled out from reference TRBV2 and TRBJ2-7, the complete variable domain reads EPEVTQTPSHQVTQMGQEVILRCVPISNHLYFYWYRQILGQKVEFLVSFYNNEISEKSEIFDDQFSVERPDGSNFTLKIRSTKLEDSAMYFCASSKRAPGQGDYEQYFGPGTRLTVT.

This chain connects TRBV9 to TRBJ2-1; TRBD2 agrees at 12 bases. J was trimmed by 7 bases and V by 1 base; bases with no gene match: 3. From germline, CDR1 is SGDLS and CDR2 YYNGEE. The CDR3 runs 15 residues. The CDR3 loop reads CASSVRLAGVNEQFF. The CDR3 region has the DNA TGTGCCAGCAGCGTAAGACTAGCGGGAGTAAATGAGCAGTTCTTC.

The J gene is TRBJ1-5, the V gene TRBV19, with 7 bases matching TRBD1. The CDR3 loop spans 14 amino acids. Trimming removed 5 bases from V and 7 bases from J; junction bases left unmatched: 8. The germline V gene encodes CDR1 LNHDA and CDR2 SQIVND (reference sequence). The CDR3 DNA reads as TGTGCCAGTAGTTTAGCGACAGGGCACCAGCCCCAGCATTTT. Translated, it gives CASSLATGHQPQHF.

This rearrangement joins TRBV27 to TRBJ1-2, with TRBD1 matching over 8 bases. Looked up from germline, CDR1 is MNHEY and CDR2 is SMNVEV (reference sequence). This CDR3 spans 13 amino acids. Trimming took 5 bases from V and 11 from J; bases not matched to a gene: 10. The CDR3 is CASSPMDRAPYTF. CDR3 bases: TGTGCCAGCAGTCCGATGGACAGGGCCCCTTACACCTTC.

Only a few counts were recorded for this clone. The rearrangement joins TRBV5-1 to TRBJ2-7, with 8 nucleotides matching TRBD1. After removal of 4 bases from V and 5 bases from J, the junction contained 8 bases not matched to a gene. The CDR3 extends over 14 amino acids. Germline CDR1 is SGHRS and CDR2 is YFSETQ. This CDR3 reads CASSRGQGGDEQYF. The DNA for the CDR3 is TGCGCCAGCAGCCGCGGACAGGGAGGCGACGAGCAGTACTTC.

Written as DNA, the CDR3 is TGTGCCAGCAGAACCACAGGGGGGGCTAGCAATCAGCCCCAGCATTTT. This translates into CASRTTGGASNQPQHF. This chain links TRBV27 with TRBJ1-5, with 8 bases matching TRBD1. The CDR3 spans 16 residues. Germline V gene data show CDR1 as MNHEY and CDR2 as SMNVEV (reference sequence). V was pared by 6 bases and J by 0 bases, with 7 bases of the junction left unmatched.

The chain links TRBV30 to TRBJ1-3; 9 bases align to TRBD1. J gave up 3 bases and V 2 bases, and 5 bases lay outside the gene matches. This CDR3 is built from 15 residues. CDR1 GTSNPN and CDR2 SVGIG come from the germline V gene (reference sequence). CDR3 nucleotides: TGTGCCTGGAGTAGGACAGGGGTTGGTGGAAACACCATATATTTT. Translation gives CAWSRTGVGGNTIYF.

This chain's CDR3 is CASSLGGQGTHEQYF. The CDR3 DNA reads as TGTGCCAGCAGCTTGGGCGGACAGGGTACCCACGAGCAGTACTTC. The chain links TRBV5-4 to TRBJ2-7, with 8 bases matching TRBD1. With 0 bases clipped from V and 5 bases from J, the junction kept 7 bases outside the gene matches. CDR1 is SGHNT, CDR2 YYREEE, per germline (reference sequence). The CDR3 covers 15 residues.

The V gene is TRBV7-2, the J gene TRBJ2-4, with D perhaps matching TRBD1 (5 bases). V dropped 10 bases and J dropped 0 bases, with 16 bases sitting between them. Germline V lookup: CDR1 SGHTA, CDR2 FQGNSA. The CDR3 is 15 residues long. The CDR3 reads CATTKGRGAKNIQYF. In nucleotides, the CDR3 is TGTGCCACCACAAAGGGGCGAGGAGCCAAAAACATTCAGTACTTC.

The chain is built from TRBV30 and TRBJ2-5, with 14 bases aligning to TRBD2. The CDR3 spans 17 residues. Germline CDR1 and CDR2: GTSNPN and SVGIG (reference sequence). The junction had 7 bases not matched to a gene; V was cut back by 2 bases and J by 2 bases. The CDR3 DNA sequence: TGTGCCTGGAGTTGGGGACTAGCGGGAGCTGGACAAGAGACCCAGTACTTC. It yields the protein CAWSWGLAGAGQETQYF.

The J gene is TRBJ1-2, the V gene TRBV4-1; D gene unclear. This CDR3 region has 15 residues. V shed 1 base and J shed 0 bases, with 9 bases lying between them. Germline V gene data show CDR1 as MGHRA and CDR2 as YSYEKL. CDR3 protein: CASSQVEETNYGYTF. For the CDR3, the DNA is TGCGCCAGCAGCCAAGTAGAAGAGACTAACTATGGCTACACCTTC.

The chain carries TRBV7-2 and TRBJ1-1, with D possibly TRBD1 on 5 matching bases. Germline CDR1 SGHTA, CDR2 FQGNSA. This CDR3 spans 15 amino acids. V was trimmed by 2 bases and J by 4 bases, leaving 14 bases between them. CDR3 in amino acids: CASSLTEGRATEAFF. The CDR3 bases are TGTGCCAGCAGCTTAACGGAGGGGCGGGCCACTGAAGCTTTCTTT.

V gene TRBV10-3 combines with J gene TRBJ2-2; D is unresolved. The CDR3 runs to 14 residues. Germline V gene lookup returns CDR1 ENHRY and CDR2 SYGVKD. Trimming cost V 7 bases and J 4 bases, with 13 bases left between them. CDR3: CAIIVNPITGELFF. CDR3 bases: TGTGCCATCATAGTGAACCCTATCACCGGGGAGCTGTTTTTT.

The chain combines TRBV5-8 with TRBJ2-5; D is unclear. The CDR3 has 14 residues. Germline assignment: CDR1 SGHTS and CDR2 YDEGEE. Between the trimmed V and J ends, which lost 4 bases and 11 bases, there was a span of 21 bases. CDR3 region: CASSRVVSVIEQYF. The CDR3 region has the DNA TGTGCCAGCAGCCGAGTTGTTTCCGTAATAGAGCAGTACTTC.

This rearrangement joins TRBV2 to TRBJ1-5; D not resolved. CDR1 and CDR2 (germline): SNHLY, FYNNEI. Trimming pared 2 bases from V and 0 bases from J, leaving 8 bases between. The CDR3 is 15 amino acids. The CDR3 protein is CASSESPYSNQPQHF. CDR3 in DNA: TGTGCCAGCAGTGAAAGCCCATATAGCAATCAGCCCCAGCATTTT.

For the CDR3, the DNA is TGTGCCAGCATACATTCTAGCGGGAGGGAGTTCTTC. As protein: CASIHSSGREFF. This chain links TRBV11-1 with TRBJ2-1, with 12 bases matching TRBD2. The trim removed 7 bases at V and 14 bases at J, leaving 6 bases unmatched. Germline V gives CDR1 SGHAT, CDR2 FQDESV (reference sequence). The CDR3 is 12 residues long.

In its sample, this clone was seen a few times. The CDR3 DNA follows: TGTGCCAGTAGTATCCGGACAGGGTTGAGAGATACGCAGTATTTT. It yields the protein CASSIRTGLRDTQYF. The rearrangement joins TRBV19 to TRBJ2-3; 8 bases agree with TRBD1. Trimming at V came to 3 bases and at J to 5 bases, leaving 7 bases not matched to a gene. Germline V CDR1 and CDR2: LNHDA, SQIVND (reference sequence). The length of the CDR3 is 15 residues.

The rearrangement uses TRBV28 and TRBJ2-1; 9 bases map to TRBD1. The CDR3 consists of 14 residues. The germline V gene has CDR1 MDHEN and CDR2 SYDVKM. The V gene end was trimmed by 5 bases and the J gene end by 11 bases; junction bases not matched to a gene: 10. This chain's CDR3 is CASSPPEQGAKQFF. In nucleotides, the CDR3 is TGTGCCAGCAGTCCCCCCGAACAGGGGGCTAAGCAGTTCTTC.

This chain uses TRBV9 with TRBJ2-7; tentatively, D is TRBD2 (5 bases). This CDR3 contains 15 residues. CDR1 SGDLS and CDR2 YYNGEE come from the germline V gene. Trimming left V 4 bases short and J 0 bases short, with 14 bases between. CDR3 region: CASSIRTDFSYEQYF. The CDR3 nucleotides are TGTGCCAGCAGCATCCGGACGGACTTCTCCTACGAGCAGTACTTC.

The chain joins TRBV9 to TRBJ1-2; 7 bases are shared with TRBD1. The CDR3 contains 16 residues. Germline CDR1 is SGDLS and CDR2 is YYNGEE. Germline trimming cut 0 bases from V and 5 bases from J; bases unmatched to any gene: 10. This CDR3 is CASSVEWRGLGYGYTF. Here the CDR3 DNA reads TGTGCCAGCAGCGTAGAGTGGAGGGGGCTGGGGTATGGCTACACCTTC.

The chain joins TRBV19 to TRBJ1-5; D is perhaps TRBD1 (5 bases). The germline V gene encodes CDR1 LNHDA and CDR2 SQIVND (reference sequence). The CDR3 is 16 residues long. Trimming left V 2 bases short and J 9 bases short, with 20 bases between. The CDR3 region has the DNA TGTGCCAGTAGTATAATAAGGGGAGGAGGGCGCTGGCCCCAGCATTTT. Amino acids: CASSIIRGGGRWPQHF. The variable domain in full, completed from reference TRBV19 and TRBJ1-5, reads DGGITQSPKYLFRKEGQNVTLSCEQNLNHDAMYWYRQDPGQGLRLIYYSQIVNDFQKGDIAEGYSVSREKKESFPLTVTSAQKNPTAFYLCASSIIRGGGRWPQHFGDGTRLSIL.